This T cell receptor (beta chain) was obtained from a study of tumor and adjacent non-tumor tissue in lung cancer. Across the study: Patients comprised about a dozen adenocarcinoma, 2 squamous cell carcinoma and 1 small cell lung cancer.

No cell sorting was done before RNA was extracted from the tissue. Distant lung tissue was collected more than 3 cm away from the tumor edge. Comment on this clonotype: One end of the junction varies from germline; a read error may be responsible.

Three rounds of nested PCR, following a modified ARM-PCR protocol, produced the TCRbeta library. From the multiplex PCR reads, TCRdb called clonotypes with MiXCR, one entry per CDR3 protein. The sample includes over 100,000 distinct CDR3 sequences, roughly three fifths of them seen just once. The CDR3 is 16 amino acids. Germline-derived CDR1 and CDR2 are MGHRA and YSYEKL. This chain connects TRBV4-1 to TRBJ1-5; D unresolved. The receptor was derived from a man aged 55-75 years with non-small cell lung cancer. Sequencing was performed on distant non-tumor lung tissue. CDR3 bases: TGTGCCAGCAGGCAAGATCCGGGGAACAGCAATCAGCCCCAGCATTTT. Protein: CASRQDPGNSNQPQHF.